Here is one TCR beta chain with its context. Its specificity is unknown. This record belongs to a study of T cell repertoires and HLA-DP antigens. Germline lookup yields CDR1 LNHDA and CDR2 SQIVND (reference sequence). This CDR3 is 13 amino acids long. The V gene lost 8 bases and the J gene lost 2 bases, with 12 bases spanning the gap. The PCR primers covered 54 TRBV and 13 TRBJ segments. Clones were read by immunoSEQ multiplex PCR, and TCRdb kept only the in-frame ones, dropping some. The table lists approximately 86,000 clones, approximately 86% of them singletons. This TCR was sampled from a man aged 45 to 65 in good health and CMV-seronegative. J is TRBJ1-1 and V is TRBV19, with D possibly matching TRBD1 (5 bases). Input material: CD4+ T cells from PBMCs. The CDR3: CASSWRGNTEAFF. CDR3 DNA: TGTGCCAGTTCCTGGAGGGGTAACACTGAAGCTTTCTTT.